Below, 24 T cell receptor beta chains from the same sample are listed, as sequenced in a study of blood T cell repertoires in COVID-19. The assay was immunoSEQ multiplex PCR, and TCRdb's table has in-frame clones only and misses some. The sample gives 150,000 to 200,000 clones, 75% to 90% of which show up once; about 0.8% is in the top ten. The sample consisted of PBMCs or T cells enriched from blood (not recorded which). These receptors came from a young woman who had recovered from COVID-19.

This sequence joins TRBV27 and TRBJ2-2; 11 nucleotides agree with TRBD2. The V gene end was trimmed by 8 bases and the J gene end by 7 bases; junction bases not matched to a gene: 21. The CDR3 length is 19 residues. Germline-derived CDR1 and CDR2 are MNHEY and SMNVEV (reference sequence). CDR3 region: CASWGRRGLAAPLGGELFF. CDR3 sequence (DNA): TGTGCCAGCTGGGGCCGGCGGGGACTAGCGGCTCCTTTGGGCGGGGAGCTGTTTTTT.

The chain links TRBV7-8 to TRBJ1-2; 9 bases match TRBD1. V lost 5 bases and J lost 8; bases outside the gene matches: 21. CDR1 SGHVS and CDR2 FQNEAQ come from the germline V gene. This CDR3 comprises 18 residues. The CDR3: CASSPRPGTGREWYGYTF. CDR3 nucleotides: TGTGCCAGCAGCCCGCGTCCCGGGACAGGGCGGGAATGGTACGGCTACACCTTC.

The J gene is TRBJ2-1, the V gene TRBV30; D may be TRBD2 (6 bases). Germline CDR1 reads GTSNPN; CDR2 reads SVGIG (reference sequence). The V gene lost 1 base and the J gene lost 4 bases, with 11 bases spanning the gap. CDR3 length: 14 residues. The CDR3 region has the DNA TGTGCCTGGAGTGGCCAGGAGGGTTACAATGAGCAGTTCTTC. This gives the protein CAWSGQEGYNEQFF.

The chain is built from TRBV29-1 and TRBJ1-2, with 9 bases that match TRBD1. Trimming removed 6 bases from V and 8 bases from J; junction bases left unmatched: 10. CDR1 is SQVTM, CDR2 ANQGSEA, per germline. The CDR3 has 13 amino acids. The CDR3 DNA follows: TGCAGCGTCCACACAGGGGGCGCTCGGGGCTACACCTTC. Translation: CSVHTGGARGYTF.

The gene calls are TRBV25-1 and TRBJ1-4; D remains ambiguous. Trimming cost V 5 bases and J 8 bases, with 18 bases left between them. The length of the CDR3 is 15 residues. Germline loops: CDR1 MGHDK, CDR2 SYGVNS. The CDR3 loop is CASSPPGGLGEKLFF. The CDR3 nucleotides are TGTGCCAGCAGTCCTCCCGGAGGGCTAGGGGAAAAACTGTTTTTT.

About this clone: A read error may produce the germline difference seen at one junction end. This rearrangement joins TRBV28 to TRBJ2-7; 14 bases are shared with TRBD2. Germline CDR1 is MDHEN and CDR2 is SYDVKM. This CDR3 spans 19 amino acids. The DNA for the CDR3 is TGTGCCAGCAGTTCTCTTCAGGGACTAGCGGGAGTTAATCTTTACGGGCAGTACTTC. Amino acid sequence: CASSSLQGLAGVNLYGQYF.

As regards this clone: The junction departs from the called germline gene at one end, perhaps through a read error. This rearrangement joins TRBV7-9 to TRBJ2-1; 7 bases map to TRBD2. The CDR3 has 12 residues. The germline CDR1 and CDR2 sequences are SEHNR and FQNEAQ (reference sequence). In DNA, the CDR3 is TGTGCCAGCAGATTAGCGGGCGATGAGCAGTTCTTC. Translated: CASRLAGDEQFF.

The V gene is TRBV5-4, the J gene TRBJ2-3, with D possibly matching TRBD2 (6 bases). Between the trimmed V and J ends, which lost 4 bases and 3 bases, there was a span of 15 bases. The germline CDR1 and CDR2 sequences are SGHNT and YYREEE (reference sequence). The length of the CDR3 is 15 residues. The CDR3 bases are TGTGCCAGCAGCCGGACCCCTAGCGAGACAGATACGCAGTATTTT. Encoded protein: CASSRTPSETDTQYF.

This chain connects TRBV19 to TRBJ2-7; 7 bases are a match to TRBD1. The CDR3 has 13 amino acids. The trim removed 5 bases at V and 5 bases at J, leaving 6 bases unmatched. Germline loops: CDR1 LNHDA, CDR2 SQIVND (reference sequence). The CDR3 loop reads CASSDQGVHEQYF. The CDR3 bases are TGTGCCAGTAGTGACCAGGGGGTCCACGAGCAGTACTTC.

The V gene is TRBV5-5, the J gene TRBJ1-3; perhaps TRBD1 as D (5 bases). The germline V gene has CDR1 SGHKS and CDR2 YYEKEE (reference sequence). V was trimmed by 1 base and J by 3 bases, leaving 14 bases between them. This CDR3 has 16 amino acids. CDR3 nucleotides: TGTGCCAGCAGCTTGTCGACAGCTAACTATGGAAACACCATATATTTT. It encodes CASSLSTANYGNTIYF.

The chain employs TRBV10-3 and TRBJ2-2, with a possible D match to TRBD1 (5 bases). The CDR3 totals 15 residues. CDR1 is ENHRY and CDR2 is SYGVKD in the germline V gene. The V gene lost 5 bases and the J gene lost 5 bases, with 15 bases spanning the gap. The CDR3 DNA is TGTGCCATCAGTCAAAAAGACAGCGCTACCGGGGAGCTGTTTTTT. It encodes CAISQKDSATGELFF.

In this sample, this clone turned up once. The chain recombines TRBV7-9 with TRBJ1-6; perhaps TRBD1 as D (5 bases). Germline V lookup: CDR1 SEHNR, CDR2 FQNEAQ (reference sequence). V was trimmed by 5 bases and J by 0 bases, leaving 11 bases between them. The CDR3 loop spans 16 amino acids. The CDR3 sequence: CASSGHSSSYNSPLHF. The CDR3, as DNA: TGTGCCAGCAGCGGACATTCAAGCTCCTATAATTCACCCCTCCACTTT.

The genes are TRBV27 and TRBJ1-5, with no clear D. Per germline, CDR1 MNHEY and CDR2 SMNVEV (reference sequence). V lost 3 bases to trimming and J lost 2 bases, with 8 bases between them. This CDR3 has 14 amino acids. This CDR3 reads CASSFSGGNQPQHF. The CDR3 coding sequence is TGTGCCAGCAGTTTTTCCGGGGGCAATCAGCCCCAGCATTTT.

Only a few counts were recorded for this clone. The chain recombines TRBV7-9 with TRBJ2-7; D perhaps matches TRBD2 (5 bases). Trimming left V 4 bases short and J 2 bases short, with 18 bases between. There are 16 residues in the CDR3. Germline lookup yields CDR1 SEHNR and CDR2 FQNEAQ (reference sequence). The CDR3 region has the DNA TGTGCCAGCAGCTCCCTCGGCCGGGATCTCGCCTACGAGCAGTACTTC. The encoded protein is CASSSLGRDLAYEQYF.

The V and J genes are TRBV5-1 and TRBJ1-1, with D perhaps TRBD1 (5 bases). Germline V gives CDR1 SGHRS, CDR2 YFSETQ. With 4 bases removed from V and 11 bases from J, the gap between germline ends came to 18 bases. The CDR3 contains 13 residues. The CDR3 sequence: CASSPWGTAQAFF. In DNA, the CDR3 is TGCGCCAGCAGCCCCTGGGGCACAGCGCAGGCTTTCTTT.

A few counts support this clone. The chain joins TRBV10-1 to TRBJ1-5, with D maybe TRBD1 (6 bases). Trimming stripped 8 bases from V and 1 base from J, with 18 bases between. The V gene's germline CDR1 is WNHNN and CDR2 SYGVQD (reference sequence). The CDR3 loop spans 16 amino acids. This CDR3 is CASPRCPGTSNQPQHF. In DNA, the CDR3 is TGCGCCAGCCCCCGCTGCCCAGGGACAAGCAATCAGCCCCAGCATTTT.

The chain's CDR3 is CASSLGRHYEQYF. The CDR3 DNA reads TGTGCCAGCAGCTTAGGGCGGCATTACGAGCAGTACTTC. The chain links TRBV7-2 to TRBJ2-7; unclear D gene. Germline CDR1 and CDR2: SGHTA and FQGNSA. CDR3 length: 13 residues. Trimming took off 1 base at V and 4 bases at J, with 8 bases between the two ends.

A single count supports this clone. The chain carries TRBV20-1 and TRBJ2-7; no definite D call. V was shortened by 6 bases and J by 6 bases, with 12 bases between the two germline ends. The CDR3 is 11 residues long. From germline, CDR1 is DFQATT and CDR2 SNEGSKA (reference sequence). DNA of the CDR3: TGCAGTGCCTTTCTAGTCGGCGAGCAGTACTTC. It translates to CSAFLVGEQYF.

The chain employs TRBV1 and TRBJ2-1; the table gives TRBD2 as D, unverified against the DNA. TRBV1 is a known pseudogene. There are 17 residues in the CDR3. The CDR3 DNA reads TGCACCAGCAGAAGGTCCTGGGGACTAGCGGGGTCCCCGGGGCAGTTCTTC. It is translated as CTSRRSWGLAGSPGQFF.

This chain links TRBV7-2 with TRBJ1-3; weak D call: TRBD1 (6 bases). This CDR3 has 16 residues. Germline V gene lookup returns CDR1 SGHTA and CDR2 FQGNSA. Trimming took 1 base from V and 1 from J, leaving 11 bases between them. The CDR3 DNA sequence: TGTGCCAGCAGCTTAGGCCTAAGGGGGTCTGGAAACACCATATATTTT. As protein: CASSLGLRGSGNTIYF.

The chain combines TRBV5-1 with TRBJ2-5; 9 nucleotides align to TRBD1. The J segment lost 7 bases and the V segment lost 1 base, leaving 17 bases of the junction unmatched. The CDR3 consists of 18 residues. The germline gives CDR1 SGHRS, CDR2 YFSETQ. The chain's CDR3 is CASSLFAFGQGLSRTQYF. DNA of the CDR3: TGCGCCAGCAGCTTGTTCGCTTTTGGACAGGGGCTCAGTAGGACCCAGTACTTC.

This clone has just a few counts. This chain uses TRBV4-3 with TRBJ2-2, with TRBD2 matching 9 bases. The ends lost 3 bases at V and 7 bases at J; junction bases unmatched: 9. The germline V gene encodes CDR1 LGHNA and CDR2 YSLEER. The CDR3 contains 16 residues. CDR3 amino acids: CASSQSREGPHGELFF. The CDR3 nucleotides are TGCGCCAGCAGCCAGTCGCGGGAGGGCCCTCACGGGGAGCTGTTTTTT.

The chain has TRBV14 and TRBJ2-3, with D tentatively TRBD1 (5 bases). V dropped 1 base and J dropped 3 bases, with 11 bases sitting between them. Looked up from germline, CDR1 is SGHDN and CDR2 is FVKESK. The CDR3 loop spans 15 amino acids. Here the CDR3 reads CASSQARGSTDTQYF. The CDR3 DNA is TGTGCCAGCAGCCAAGCTAGGGGAAGTACAGATACGCAGTATTTT.

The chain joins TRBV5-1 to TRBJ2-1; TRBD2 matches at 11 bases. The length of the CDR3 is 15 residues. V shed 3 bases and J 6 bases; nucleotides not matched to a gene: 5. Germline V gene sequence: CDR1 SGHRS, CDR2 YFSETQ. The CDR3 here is CASSWTSGSANEQFF. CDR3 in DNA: TGCGCCAGCAGCTGGACTAGCGGGTCGGCCAATGAGCAGTTCTTC. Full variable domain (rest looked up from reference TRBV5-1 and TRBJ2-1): KAGVTQTPRYLIKTRGQQVTLSCSPISGHRSVSWYQQTPGQGLQFLFEYFSETQRNKGNFPGRFSGRQFSNSRSEMNVSTLELGDSALYLCASSWTSGSANEQFFGPGTRLTVL.